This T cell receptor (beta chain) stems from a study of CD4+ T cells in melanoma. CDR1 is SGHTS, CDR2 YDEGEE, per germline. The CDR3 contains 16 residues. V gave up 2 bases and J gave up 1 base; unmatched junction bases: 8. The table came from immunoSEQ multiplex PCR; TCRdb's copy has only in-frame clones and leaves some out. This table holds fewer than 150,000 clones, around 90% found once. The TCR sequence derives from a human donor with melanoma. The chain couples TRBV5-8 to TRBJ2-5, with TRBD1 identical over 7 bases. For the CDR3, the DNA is TGTGCCAGCAGCTTTGACCGACAGGGCCTCCAAGAGACCCAGTACTTC. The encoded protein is CASSFDRQGLQETQYF.